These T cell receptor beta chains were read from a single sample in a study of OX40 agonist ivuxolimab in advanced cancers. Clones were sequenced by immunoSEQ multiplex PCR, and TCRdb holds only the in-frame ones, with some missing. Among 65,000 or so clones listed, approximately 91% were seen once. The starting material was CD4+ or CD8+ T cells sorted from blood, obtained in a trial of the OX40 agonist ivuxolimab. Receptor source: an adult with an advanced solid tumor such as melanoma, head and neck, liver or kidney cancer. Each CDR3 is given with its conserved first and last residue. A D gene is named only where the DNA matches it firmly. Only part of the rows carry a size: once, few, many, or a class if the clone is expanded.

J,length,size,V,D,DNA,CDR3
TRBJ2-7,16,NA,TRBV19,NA,TGTGCCACCAAGGGATTGGGAACTCGGAGCTCCTACGAGCAGTACTTC,CATKGLGTRSSYEQYF
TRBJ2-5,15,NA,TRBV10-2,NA,TGCGCCAGCAGTGAGTCGAAGGGAGCGAGGAAGACCCAGTACTTC,CASSESKGARKTQYF
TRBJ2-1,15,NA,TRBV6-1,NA,TGTGCCAGCAGTGAAGAGAACCCAGGGATTGGTGAGCAGTTCTTC,CASSEENPGIGEQFF
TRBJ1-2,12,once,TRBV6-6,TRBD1,TGTGCCAGCAGCGCAGGGACAGGTGGCTACACCTTC,CASSAGTGGYTF
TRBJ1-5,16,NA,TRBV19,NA,TGTGCCAGTAGTATTCGCCCTTCCTATAGCAATCAGCCCCAGCATTTT,CASSIRPSYSNQPQHF
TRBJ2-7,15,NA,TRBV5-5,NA,TGTGCCAGCAGCTTGAGTATCACACTTCCTGACGAGCAGTACTTC,CASSLSITLPDEQYF
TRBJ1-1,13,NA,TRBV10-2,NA,TGCGCCAGCAGCCAATCCTGGAACACTGAAGCTTTCTTT,CASSQSWNTEAFF
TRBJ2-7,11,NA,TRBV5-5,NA,TGTGCCAGCAGCTTGCTCGACGAGCAGTACTTC,CASSLLDEQYF
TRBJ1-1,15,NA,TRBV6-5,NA,TGTGCCAGCAGCATCGGCGGCCTGATGAACACTGAAGCTTTCTTT,CASSIGGLMNTEAFF
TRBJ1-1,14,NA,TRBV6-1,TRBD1,TGTGCCAGCAGGTGGACAGGGGCGGCGACTGAAGCTTTCTTT,CASRWTGAATEAFF
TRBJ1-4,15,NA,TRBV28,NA,TGTGCCAGCAGTTTGGCAGGGCTAGGTAATGAAAAACTGTTTTTT,CASSLAGLGNEKLFF
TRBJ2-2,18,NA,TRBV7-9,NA,TGTGCCAGCAGCTTACAAAGAGGCGGGATTGGGAACACCGGGGAGCTGTTTTTT,CASSLQRGGIGNTGELFF
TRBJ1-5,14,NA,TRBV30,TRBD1,TGTGCCTGGAGTGATGGGACAGGGGGGCAGCCCCAGCATTTT,CAWSDGTGGQPQHF
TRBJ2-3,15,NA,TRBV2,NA,TGTGCCAGCAGGAAGGGGGTGGCTAGCACAGATACGCAGTATTTT,CASRKGVASTDTQYF
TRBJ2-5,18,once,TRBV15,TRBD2,TGTGCCACCAGCAGAGTCCTACTAGCGGGAGGGATTGGAGAGACCCAGTACTTC,CATSRVLLAGGIGETQYF
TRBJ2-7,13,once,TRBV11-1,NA,TGTGCCAGCAGCCCCAGGGACGGCTACGAGCAGTACTTC,CASSPRDGYEQYF
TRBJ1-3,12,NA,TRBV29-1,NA,TGCAGCGTTGAGTTCTCTGGAAACACCATATATTTT,CSVEFSGNTIYF
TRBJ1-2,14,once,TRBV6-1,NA,TGTGCCAGCAGTGAAGCGGGAGGCGCGTATGGCTACACCTTC,CASSEAGGAYGYTF
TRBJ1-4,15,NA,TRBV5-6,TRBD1,TGTGCCAGCAGCTTGGGGGACAGGGGGCACGAAAAACTGTTTTTT,CASSLGDRGHEKLFF
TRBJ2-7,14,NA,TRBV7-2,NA,TGTGCCAGCAGCCATGCCGGGAACACCTACGAGCAGTACTTC,CASSHAGNTYEQYF
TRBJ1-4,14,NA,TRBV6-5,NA,TGTGCCAGCAGTGAAACCAGGGTTGATGAAAAACTGTTTTTT,CASSETRVDEKLFF
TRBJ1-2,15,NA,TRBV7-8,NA,TGTGCCAGCAGCCTAACCGACGGGTCCAACTATGGCTACACCTTC,CASSLTDGSNYGYTF
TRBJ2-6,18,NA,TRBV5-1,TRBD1,TGCGCCAGCAGCTTGGGGACAGGGGCCTACTCTGGGGCCAACGTCCTGACTTTC,CASSLGTGAYSGANVLTF